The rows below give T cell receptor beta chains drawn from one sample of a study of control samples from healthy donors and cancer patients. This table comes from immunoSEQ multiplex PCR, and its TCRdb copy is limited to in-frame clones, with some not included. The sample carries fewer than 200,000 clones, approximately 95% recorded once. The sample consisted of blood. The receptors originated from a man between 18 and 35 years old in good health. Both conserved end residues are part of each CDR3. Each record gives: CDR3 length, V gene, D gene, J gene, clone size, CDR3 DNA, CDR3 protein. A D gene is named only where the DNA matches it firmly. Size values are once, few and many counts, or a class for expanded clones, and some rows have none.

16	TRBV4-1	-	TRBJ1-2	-	TGCGCCAGCAGCCAAGATCCGAGGGGCCTCCTCTATGGCTACACCTTC	CASSQDPRGLLYGYTF
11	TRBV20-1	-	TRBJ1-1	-	TGCAGTGCTATGACGGACACTGAAGCTTTCTTT	CSAMTDTEAFF
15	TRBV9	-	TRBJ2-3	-	TGTGCCAGCAGCGTAGCTGCGGGGAACACAGATACGCAGTATTTT	CASSVAAGNTDTQYF
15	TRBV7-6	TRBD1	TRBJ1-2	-	TGTGCCAGCAGCCTCGGGACAGGGGGTAACTATGGCTACACCTTC	CASSLGTGGNYGYTF
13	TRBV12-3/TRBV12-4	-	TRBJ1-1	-	TGTGCCAGCAGTTTTACGGAGTACACTGAAGCTTTCTTT	CASSFTEYTEAFF
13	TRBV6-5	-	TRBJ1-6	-	TGTGCCACCAAAAGGGAGGCTAATTCACCCCTCCACTTT	CATKREANSPLHF
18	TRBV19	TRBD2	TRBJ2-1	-	TGTGCCAGTAGTATAGCCGTGGGCTTAGCGGGGGGGCCCTTTGAGCAGTTCTTC	CASSIAVGLAGGPFEQFF
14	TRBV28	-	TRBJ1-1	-	TGTGCCAGCAGTTTGTGGAACGAGGCAGGTGAAGCTTTCTTT	CASSLWNEAGEAFF
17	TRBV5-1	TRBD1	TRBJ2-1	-	TGCGCCAGCAGCTTGGATCGTAGGGGACAGGGGGCAAAGGAGCAGTTCTTC	CASSLDRRGQGAKEQFF
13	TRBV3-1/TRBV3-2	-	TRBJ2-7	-	TGTGCCAGCAGCCGGGACTCTAACTACGAGCAGTACTTC	CASSRDSNYEQYF
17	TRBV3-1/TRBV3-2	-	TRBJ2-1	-	TGTGCCAGCAGCCAAGGTAAAGCGGGGACAACTTACAATGAGCAGTTCTTC	CASSQGKAGTTYNEQFF
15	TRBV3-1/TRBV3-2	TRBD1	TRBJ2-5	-	TGTGCCAGCAGCCATTACAGGGGGCTCGGCGAGACCCAGTACTTC	CASSHYRGLGETQYF
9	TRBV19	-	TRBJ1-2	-	TGTGCCAGGAGGTATGGCTACACCTTC	CARRYGYTF
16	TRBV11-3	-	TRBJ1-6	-	TGTGCCAGCAGATCGACCCCGAGCTCCTATAATTCACCCCTCCACTTT	CASRSTPSSYNSPLHF
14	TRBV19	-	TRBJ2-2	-	TGTGCCAGCGGGTTCAGGGGTACCACCGGGGAGCTGTTTTTT	CASGFRGTTGELFF
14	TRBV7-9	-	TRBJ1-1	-	TGTGCCAGCAGCCACGGGGCTGGCGGCACTGAAGCTTTCTTT	CASSHGAGGTEAFF
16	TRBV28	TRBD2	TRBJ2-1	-	TGTGCCAGCAGTTTATTAGCGGGGGGCCTTTACAATGAGCAGTTCTTC	CASSLLAGGLYNEQFF
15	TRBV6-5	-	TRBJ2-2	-	TGTGCCAGCCAAAGGGGTACAGGCGATATGGGGGAGCTGTTTTTT	CASQRGTGDMGELFF
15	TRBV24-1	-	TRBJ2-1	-	TGTGCCACCAGTGACCCGCGGCGCGTACACAATGAGCAGTTCTTC	CATSDPRRVHNEQFF
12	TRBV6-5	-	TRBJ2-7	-	TGTGCCAGCGGGGGAAGCTCCTACGAGCAGTACTTC	CASGGSSYEQYF
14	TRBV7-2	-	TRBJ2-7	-	TGTGCCGGCAGCTTAAGACGGACCTCCTACGAGCAGTACTTC	CAGSLRRTSYEQYF
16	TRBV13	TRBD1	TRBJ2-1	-	TGTGCCAGCAGCCACTCGACAGGGGGCAGGGACAATGAGCAGTTCTTC	CASSHSTGGRDNEQFF
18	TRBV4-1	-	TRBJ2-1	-	TGCGCCAGCAGCCAAGATGGCGCAGGGGTTTTCAGTAGCGATGAGCAGTTCTTC	CASSQDGAGVFSSDEQFF
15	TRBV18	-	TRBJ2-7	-	TGTGCCGGCTCACCCCAGCGGGCCGCCTCCTACGAGCAGTACTTC	CAGSPQRAASYEQYF
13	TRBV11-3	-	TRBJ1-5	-	TGTGCCAGCAGCTTAGTAAGTGCCAGGCCCCAGCATTTT	CASSLVSARPQHF
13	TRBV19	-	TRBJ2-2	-	TGTGCCAGTAGTATAGGGTGGAACGGGGAGCTGTTTTTT	CASSIGWNGELFF
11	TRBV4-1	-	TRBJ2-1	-	TGCGCCAGCAGCCAGGTTAATGAGCAGTTCTTC	CASSQVNEQFF
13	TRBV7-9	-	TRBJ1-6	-	TGTGCCAGCAGCTTAGCGGGGAGTTCACCCCTCCACTTT	CASSLAGSSPLHF
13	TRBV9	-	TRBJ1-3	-	TGTGCCAGCAGCGTAGATTCGGGAAACACCATATATTTT	CASSVDSGNTIYF
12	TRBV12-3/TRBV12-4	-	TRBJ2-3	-	TGTGCCAGCAGTCCCTCTACAGATACGCAGTATTTT	CASSPSTDTQYF
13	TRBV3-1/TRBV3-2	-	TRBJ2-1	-	TGTGCCAGCAGTGCCAGGGGATACAATGAGCAGTTCTTC	CASSARGYNEQFF
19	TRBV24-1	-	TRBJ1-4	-	TGTGCCACCAGTGATGGACGGACGGCCGACAAAATTGGGGGTGAAAAACTGTTTTTT	CATSDGRTADKIGGEKLFF
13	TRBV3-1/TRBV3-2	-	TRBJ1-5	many	TGTGCCAGCAGCCAAGATATAGGTCAGCCCCAGCATTTT	CASSQDIGQPQHF
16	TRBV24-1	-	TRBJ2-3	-	TGTGCCACCAGTGATTCATGGGGGGCGGGGACAGATACGCAGTATTTT	CATSDSWGAGTDTQYF
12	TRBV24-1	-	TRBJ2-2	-	TGTGCCACCAGTGATACGAACGGGGAGCTGTTTTTT	CATSDTNGELFF
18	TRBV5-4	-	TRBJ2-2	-	TGTGCCAGCAGCCCCAGCCGCCTGGGAGGGGGCGACACCGGGGAGCTGTTTTTT	CASSPSRLGGGDTGELFF
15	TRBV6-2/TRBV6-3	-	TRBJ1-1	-	TGTGCCAGCAGTTACCTCTGGGGGGGCGTCGCTGAAGCTTTCTTT	CASSYLWGGVAEAFF